The clone carrying this T cell receptor beta chain was found a few times. TCRdb analysed the RACE reads with MiXCR anew, one entry per CDR3 protein. Of 240,000 or so distinct CDR3 sequences listed, over 8% are singletons. This record comes from a study of human T cells and chemical hapten exposure. With 4 bases clipped from V and 9 bases from J, the junction kept 9 bases outside the gene matches. CDR3 length: 15 residues. Germline values: CDR1 SGHNT, CDR2 YYREEE (reference sequence). Time point indicated: pre-sensitization, week 0. Indicated treatment: therapeutic diphenylcyclopropenone sensitization with weekly scalp DPC.

This rearrangement joins TRBV5-4 to TRBJ2-1; 11 nucleotides line up with TRBD1. The clonotype was recovered from a woman between 40 and 50 years old with alopecia areata. Some clones in this sample may be carry-over from other donors' samples. This material consisted of whole blood, taken in connection with sensitization to the hapten diphenylcyclopropenone (DPC). The CDR3, as DNA: TGTGCCAGCAGCCCCACCGGACAGGGGGCATTTGAGCAGTTCTTC. It codes for CASSPTGQGAFEQFF.